This T cell receptor beta chain was sequenced for a study of blood T cell repertoires in COVID-19. Recruits, aged roughly 18 to 95 years, lived in 25 or so US areas. The CDR3 has 13 residues. In germline, CDR1 is SGHNT, CDR2 YYREEE (reference sequence). V lost 0 bases to trimming and J lost 5 bases, with 8 bases between them. Produced via immunoSEQ multiplex PCR; TCRdb's table is partial and in-frame only. This sample has approximately 160,000 clones, with approximately 87% found just once. Sequencing input: PBMCs or T cells enriched from blood (not recorded which). The chain employs TRBV5-4 and TRBJ1-2, with a possible D match to TRBD1 (6 bases). This clonotype was obtained from a woman between 50 and 59 years old who had recovered from COVID-19. The chain's CDR3 is CASSLGTEYGYTF. Here the CDR3 DNA reads TGTGCCAGCAGCTTGGGGACAGAATATGGCTACACCTTC.